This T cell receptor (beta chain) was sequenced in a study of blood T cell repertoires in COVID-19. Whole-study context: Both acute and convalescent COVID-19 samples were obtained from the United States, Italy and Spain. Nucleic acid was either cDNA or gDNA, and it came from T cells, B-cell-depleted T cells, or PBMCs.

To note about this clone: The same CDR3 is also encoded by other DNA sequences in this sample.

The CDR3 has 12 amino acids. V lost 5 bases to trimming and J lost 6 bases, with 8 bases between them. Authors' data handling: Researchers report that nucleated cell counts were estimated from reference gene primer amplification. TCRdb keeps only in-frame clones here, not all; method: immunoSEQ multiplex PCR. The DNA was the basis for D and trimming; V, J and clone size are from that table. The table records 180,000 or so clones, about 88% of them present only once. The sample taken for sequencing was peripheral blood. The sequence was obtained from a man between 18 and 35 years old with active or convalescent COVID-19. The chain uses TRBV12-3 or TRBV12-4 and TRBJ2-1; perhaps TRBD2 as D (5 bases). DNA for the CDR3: TGTGCCAGCAGTCCAACTAGCAATGAGCAGTTCTTC. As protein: CASSPTSNEQFF.